The 24 T cell receptor beta chains below all came from one sample that was sequenced in a study of shared clonotypes between healthy human individuals. Cells designated naive CD8 were CD45RO-negative and were positively selected for CCR7, with terminally differentiated effector memory CD45RA+ cells excluded. Profiling relied on immunoSEQ multiplex PCR, and the TCRdb table lists in-frame clones only, not all of them. The repertoire has roughly 2.1 million clones, about 92% of them found once; the top ten carry 1.7%. The sample comprised naive CD8+ T cells from PBMCs. These receptor sequences come from a man between 18 and 29 years old in good health. Some clones in this sample may be carry-over from other donors' samples.

The J gene is TRBJ1-3, the V gene TRBV27; TRBD1 agrees at 11 bases. CDR3 length: 15 amino acids. CDR1 and CDR2 from the germline V gene are MNHEY and SMNVEV (reference sequence). The ends lost 5 bases at V and 2 bases at J; junction bases unmatched: 2. The CDR3 coding sequence is TGTGCCAGCAGTCCGGGACAGGGGGCTGGAAACACCATATATTTT. Residues: CASSPGQGAGNTIYF.

The V and J genes are TRBV10-3 and TRBJ1-2; D remains unclear. Germline CDR1 ENHRY, CDR2 SYGVKD. V shed 2 bases and J shed 0 bases, with 10 bases lying between them. The CDR3 loop spans 15 amino acids. The CDR3 sequence: CAISETPGANYGYTF. The CDR3 nucleotides are TGTGCCATCAGTGAGACCCCGGGCGCTAACTATGGCTACACCTTC.

In its sample, this clone was seen once. V and J are TRBV7-8 and TRBJ2-3, with TRBD2 identical over 7 bases. This CDR3 has 15 amino acids. V lost 4 bases to trimming and J lost 0 bases; unmatched junction nucleotides: 4. The V gene's germline CDR1 is SGHVS and CDR2 FQNEAQ. CDR3: CASSSPAGSTDTQYF. CDR3 nucleotide sequence: TGTGCCAGCAGCTCTCCAGCGGGAAGCACAGATACGCAGTATTTT. The full variable domain, completed using reference TRBV7-8 and TRBJ2-3, is GAGVSQSPRYKVAKRGQDVALRCDPISGHVSLFWYQQALGQGPEFLTYFQNEAQLDKSGLPSDRFFAERPEGSVSTLKIQRTQQEDSAVYLCASSSPAGSTDTQYFGPGTRLTVL.

This clone showed up just a few times. The chain links TRBV2 to TRBJ1-1, with D perhaps matching TRBD1 (5 bases). The CDR3 runs to 13 residues. Germline CDR1 and CDR2: SNHLY and FYNNEI. The ends were cut back, 11 bases at V and 7 bases at J, with 20 bases in the middle. DNA for the CDR3: TGTGCCCACCGGGTACGAGGGGAGGGTGAAGCTTTCTTT. Translated: CAHRVRGEGEAFF.

The CDR3 coding sequence is TGTGCCATCAGTGAGTACTCGACGGGAGCCAACAATGAGCAGTTCTTC. Translated: CAISEYSTGANNEQFF. The genes are TRBV10-3 and TRBJ2-1; tentatively, D is TRBD2 (6 bases). Trimming cost V 1 base and J 5 bases, with 15 bases left between them. Germline V gene lookup returns CDR1 ENHRY and CDR2 SYGVKD. This CDR3 region has 16 residues.

V and J are TRBV7-8 and TRBJ2-7; maybe TRBD1 (6 bases). V was pared by 5 bases and J by 3 bases, with 14 bases between. This CDR3 has 14 residues. Per germline, CDR1 SGHVS and CDR2 FQNEAQ. CDR3 coding DNA: TGTGCCAGCAGCATAGACCGGGACAACTACGAGCAGTACTTC. This encodes CASSIDRDNYEQYF.

This clone appeared a few times. The chain couples TRBV5-1 to TRBJ1-1; 9 bases are a match to TRBD1. The CDR3 totals 15 residues. With V trimmed by 4 bases and J by 0 bases, 4 bases remained unmatched. Per the germline V gene, CDR1 is SGHRS and CDR2 is YFSETQ. Written as DNA, the CDR3 is TGCGCCAGCAGCAGTGGGACAGGGATGAACACTGAAGCTTTCTTT. It encodes CASSSGTGMNTEAFF.

The chain employs TRBV13 and TRBJ2-1; D perhaps matches TRBD2 (6 bases). V was pared by 2 bases and J by 5 bases, with 13 bases between. Germline CDR1 reads PRHDT; CDR2 reads FYEKMQ (reference sequence). There are 15 residues in the CDR3. The CDR3 region is CASSLRLEVHNEQFF. CDR3 sequence (DNA): TGTGCCAGCAGCTTACGACTAGAGGTCCACAATGAGCAGTTCTTC. The full variable domain, completed using reference TRBV13 and TRBJ2-1, is AAGVIQSPRHLIKEKRETATLKCYPIPRHDTVYWYQQGPGQDPQFLISFYEKMQSDKGSIPDRFSAQQFSDYHSELNMSSLELGDSALYFCASSLRLEVHNEQFFGPGTRLTVL.

The rearrangement links TRBV28 to TRBJ1-1; D remains ambiguous. V shed 6 bases and J shed 4 bases, with 18 bases lying between them. The CDR3 runs to 15 residues. Germline V gives CDR1 MDHEN, CDR2 SYDVKM. The CDR3 bases are TGTGCCAGCAGACACCCAATCCGCCCCTCCACTGAAGCTTTCTTT. Amino acids: CASRHPIRPSTEAFF.

Turning to this clone: Within the sample, other DNA sequences also encode this same CDR3. The chain combines TRBV27 with TRBJ2-1; TRBD1 agrees at 8 bases. This CDR3 has 15 residues. The V segment lost 5 bases and the J segment 4 bases; nucleotides outside the gene matches: 7. Per germline, CDR1 MNHEY and CDR2 SMNVEV (reference sequence). In nucleotides, the CDR3 is TGTGCCAGCAGTCCCGGACAGGGTGGGTACAATGAGCAGTTCTTC. It encodes CASSPGQGGYNEQFF.

The chain uses TRBV11-2 and TRBJ2-7, with 10 bases aligning to TRBD2. Per the germline V gene, CDR1 is SGHAT and CDR2 is FQNNGV. The CDR3 covers 17 residues. V lost 0 bases and J lost 2; bases outside the gene matches: 7. CDR3 loop: CASSLDLAGVNPYEQYF. The CDR3 nucleotides are TGTGCCAGCAGCTTAGATCTAGCGGGGGTGAACCCCTACGAGCAGTACTTC.

The J gene is TRBJ2-3, the V gene TRBV27, with 16 bases matching TRBD2. Trimming removed 3 bases from V and 1 base from J; junction bases left unmatched: 4. This CDR3 has 18 amino acids. Germline CDR1 is MNHEY and CDR2 is SMNVEV (reference sequence). The CDR3 DNA reads TGTGCCAGCAGTTTGGGACTAGCGGGAGGGCACCGCACAGATACGCAGTATTTT. Its translation is CASSLGLAGGHRTDTQYF.

The chain recombines TRBV7-9 with TRBJ1-5; D unclear. The CDR3 is 16 residues long. Germline V gives CDR1 SEHNR, CDR2 FQNEAQ (reference sequence). The V gene lost 3 bases and the J gene lost 2 bases, with 14 bases spanning the gap. CDR3 sequence reads: CASSFGTSAGNQPQHF. In DNA form, the CDR3 reads TGTGCCAGCAGCTTTGGCACTTCCGCGGGCAATCAGCCCCAGCATTTT.

This chain joins TRBV10-3 and TRBJ2-7, with D possibly matching TRBD2 (6 bases). The V and J ends lost 0 bases and 4 bases respectively, with 13 bases between them. The germline CDR1 and CDR2 sequences are ENHRY and SYGVKD. The CDR3 runs to 15 residues. The CDR3 loop is CAISESAGNAYEQYF. CDR3 DNA: TGTGCCATCAGTGAGTCCGCGGGGAACGCATACGAGCAGTACTTC.

This chain joins TRBV10-3 and TRBJ2-7; D not certain. This CDR3 spans 13 amino acids. V dropped 0 bases and J dropped 3 bases, with 6 bases sitting between them. CDR1 is ENHRY and CDR2 is SYGVKD in the germline V gene. CDR3 in DNA: TGTGCCATCAGTGAGTCGGCCTTCTACGAGCAGTACTTC. This gives the protein CAISESAFYEQYF.

The V and J genes are TRBV2 and TRBJ2-1, with a weak D call TRBD2 (6 bases). V was clipped by 3 bases and J by 2 bases, with 17 bases between them. The CDR3 is made up of 17 amino acids. CDR1 and CDR2 from the germline V gene are SNHLY and FYNNEI. DNA for the CDR3: TGTGCCAGCAGTGATATCGACTCGGAGGGCCCCTACAATGAGCAGTTCTTC. It specifies CASSDIDSEGPYNEQFF.

V usage is TRBV19 and J usage is TRBJ1-5; D remains unclear. Trimming took 2 bases from V and 1 from J, leaving 9 bases between them. CDR3 length: 15 amino acids. CDR1 LNHDA and CDR2 SQIVND come from the germline V gene (reference sequence). The CDR3 DNA is TGTGCCAGTAGTATAAGACGGTCGAGCAATCAGCCCCAGCATTTT. The encoded protein is CASSIRRSSNQPQHF.

The V and J genes are TRBV5-1 and TRBJ2-5; 7 bases agree with TRBD2. The CDR3 loop spans 18 amino acids. The germline V gene has CDR1 SGHRS and CDR2 YFSETQ. V was clipped by 4 bases and J by 2 bases; unmatched bases: 17. CDR3 protein: CASSTTEVLAEIQETQYF. The DNA of the CDR3 is TGCGCCAGCAGCACAACGGAAGTCCTAGCGGAGATTCAAGAGACCCAGTACTTC.

This chain joins TRBV28 and TRBJ2-7; D remains unclear. The CDR3 contains 15 residues. Germline values: CDR1 MDHEN, CDR2 SYDVKM. The V end was cut by 10 bases, the J end by 0 bases, with 19 bases between. CDR3: CAISGRQYPSYEQYF. In DNA form, the CDR3 reads TGTGCCATATCGGGCAGGCAGTACCCCTCCTACGAGCAGTACTTC.

The chain links TRBV19 to TRBJ2-7; TRBD1 matches 10 bases. Per germline, CDR1 LNHDA and CDR2 SQIVND (reference sequence). The CDR3 runs to 15 residues. V shed 3 bases, J shed 0 bases, and the junction held 2 bases outside the gene matches. This chain's CDR3 is CASSMGQGPSYEQYF. In nucleotides, the CDR3 is TGTGCCAGTAGTATGGGACAGGGGCCCTCCTACGAGCAGTACTTC.

The chain couples TRBV19 to TRBJ1-5, with TRBD1 matching over 7 bases. The V and J ends lost 5 bases and 2 bases, in that order; junction bases with no gene match: 12. Germline CDR1 and CDR2: LNHDA and SQIVND (reference sequence). This CDR3 region has 17 residues. CDR3 DNA: TGTGCCAGTAGTGGGTACGGGACAGCGGCTGGCAATCAGCCCCAGCATTTT. This gives the protein CASSGYGTAAGNQPQHF. The full variable domain, its missing parts supplied by reference TRBV19 and TRBJ1-5, is DGGITQSPKYLFRKEGQNVTLSCEQNLNHDAMYWYRQDPGQGLRLIYYSQIVNDFQKGDIAEGYSVSREKKESFPLTVTSAQKNPTAFYLCASSGYGTAAGNQPQHFGDGTRLSIL.

V usage is TRBV4-2 and J usage is TRBJ2-7, with D uncertain. Germline CDR1 and CDR2: LGHNA and YNFKEQ. Trimming took 0 bases from V and 2 from J, leaving 11 bases between them. This CDR3 contains 15 residues. In nucleotides, the CDR3 is TGTGCCAGCAGCCAAGATAACGGCAGCCCCTACGAGCAGTACTTC. It specifies CASSQDNGSPYEQYF.

The chain carries TRBV27 and TRBJ2-2, with D possibly TRBD1 on 7 matching bases. The CDR3 extends over 16 amino acids. V gave up 7 bases and J gave up 4 bases, with 19 bases separating them. The germline gives CDR1 MNHEY, CDR2 SMNVEV (reference sequence). The CDR3, as DNA: TGTGCCAGCAACAAACTGCGGGACAGTCTCACCGGGGAGCTGTTTTTT. Translation gives CASNKLRDSLTGELFF.

The chain has TRBV28 and TRBJ2-1; weak D call: TRBD2 (5 bases). CDR3 length: 13 amino acids. Germline V gives CDR1 MDHEN, CDR2 SYDVKM. Trimming stripped 7 bases from V and 8 bases from J, with 15 bases between. The CDR3 DNA reads TGTGCCAGCAAACGGGGATATGCAGATGAGCAGTTCTTC. Protein product: CASKRGYADEQFF. Full variable domain (remainder filled in from reference TRBV28 and TRBJ2-1): DVKVTQSSRYLVKRTGEKVFLECVQDMDHENMFWYRQDPGLGLRLIYFSYDVKMKEKGDIPEGYSVSREKKERFSLILESASTNQTSMYLCASKRGYADEQFFGPGTRLTVL.